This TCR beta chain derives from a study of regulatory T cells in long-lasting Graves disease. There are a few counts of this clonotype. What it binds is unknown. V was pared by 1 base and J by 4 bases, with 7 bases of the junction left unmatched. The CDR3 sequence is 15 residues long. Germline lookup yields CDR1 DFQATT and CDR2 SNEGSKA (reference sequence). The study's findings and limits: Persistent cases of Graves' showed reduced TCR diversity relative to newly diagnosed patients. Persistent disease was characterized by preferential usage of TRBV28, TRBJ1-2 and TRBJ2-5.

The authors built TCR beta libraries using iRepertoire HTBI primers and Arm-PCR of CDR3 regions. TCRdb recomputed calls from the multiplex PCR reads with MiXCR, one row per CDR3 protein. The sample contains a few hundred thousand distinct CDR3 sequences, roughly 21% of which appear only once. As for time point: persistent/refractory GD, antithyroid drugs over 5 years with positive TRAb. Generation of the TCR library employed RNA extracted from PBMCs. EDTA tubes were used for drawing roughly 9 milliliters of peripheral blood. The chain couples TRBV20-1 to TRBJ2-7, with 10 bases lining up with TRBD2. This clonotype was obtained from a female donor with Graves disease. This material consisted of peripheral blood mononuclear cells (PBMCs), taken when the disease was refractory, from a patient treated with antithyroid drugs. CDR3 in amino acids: CSARVLAGVRYEQYF. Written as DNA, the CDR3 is TGCAGTGCTAGAGTCCTAGCGGGAGTGAGGTACGAGCAGTACTTC.